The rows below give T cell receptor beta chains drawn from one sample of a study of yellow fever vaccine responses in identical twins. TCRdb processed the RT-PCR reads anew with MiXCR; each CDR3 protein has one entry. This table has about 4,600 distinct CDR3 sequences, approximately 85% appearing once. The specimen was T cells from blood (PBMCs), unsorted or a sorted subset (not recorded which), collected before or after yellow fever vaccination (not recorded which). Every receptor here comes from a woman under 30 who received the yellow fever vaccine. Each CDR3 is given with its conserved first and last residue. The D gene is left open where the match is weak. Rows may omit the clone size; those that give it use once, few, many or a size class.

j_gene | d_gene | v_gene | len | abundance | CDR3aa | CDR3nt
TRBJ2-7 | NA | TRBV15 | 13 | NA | CATSRDKRYEQYF | TGTGCCACCAGCAGAGATAAGCGGTACGAGCAGTACTTC
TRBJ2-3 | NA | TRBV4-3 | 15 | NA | CASSPQGMGTDTQYF | TGCGCCAGCAGCCCACAGGGAATGGGCACAGATACGCAGTATTTT
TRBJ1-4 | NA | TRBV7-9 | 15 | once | CASSAPGRINEKLFF | TGTGCCAGCAGCGCCCCGGGACGGATAAATGAAAAACTGTTTTTT
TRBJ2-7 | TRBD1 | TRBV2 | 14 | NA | CASSEGQGAYEQYF | TGTGCCAGCAGTGAAGGACAGGGGGCCTACGAGCAGTACTTC
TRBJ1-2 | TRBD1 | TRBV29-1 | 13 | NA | CSVGTVGRYGYTF | TGCAGCGTGGGGACAGTAGGGCGTTATGGCTACACCTTC
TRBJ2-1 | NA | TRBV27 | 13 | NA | CASSLAGPGKQFF | TGTGCCAGCAGTTTAGCCGGTCCGGGCAAGCAGTTCTTC
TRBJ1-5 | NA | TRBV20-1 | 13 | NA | CSASQGNNQPQHF | TGCAGTGCAAGCCAGGGGAACAATCAGCCCCAGCATTTT
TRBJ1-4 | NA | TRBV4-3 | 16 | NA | CASSQDPPTGSEKLFF | TGCGCCAGCAGCCAAGATCCCCCGACAGGTAGCGAAAAACTGTTTTTT
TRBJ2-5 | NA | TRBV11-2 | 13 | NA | CASSLSLGETQYF | TGTGCCAGCAGCTTAAGCCTCGGAGAGACCCAGTACTTC
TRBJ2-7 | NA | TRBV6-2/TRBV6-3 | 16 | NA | CASSYVLADSSYEQYF | TGTGCCAGCAGTTACGTCCTAGCCGACAGCTCCTACGAGCAGTACTTC
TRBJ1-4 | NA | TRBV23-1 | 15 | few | CASSQATQLMKNCFF | NA
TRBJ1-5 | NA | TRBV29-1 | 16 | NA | CSVREPGSGSNQPQHF | TGCAGCGTTCGTGAACCGGGGTCGGGGAGCAATCAGCCCCAGCATTTT
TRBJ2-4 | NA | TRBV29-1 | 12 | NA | CSAWGAKNIQYF | TGCAGCGCGTGGGGGGCCAAAAACATTCAGTACTTC
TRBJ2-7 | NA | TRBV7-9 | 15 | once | CASSSAGGPNYEQYF | TGTGCCAGCAGCTCCGCCGGGGGCCCTAACTACGAGCAGTACTTC
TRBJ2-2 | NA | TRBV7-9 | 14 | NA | CASSLPGTTGELFF | TGTGCCAGCAGCTTGCCAGGGACCACCGGGGAGCTGTTTTTT
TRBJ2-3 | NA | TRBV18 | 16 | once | CASSPWVEDYTDTQYF | TGTGCCAGCTCACCATGGGTGGAAGATTACACAGATACGCAGTATTTT
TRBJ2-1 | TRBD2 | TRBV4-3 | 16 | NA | CASSQVPSGDYNEQFF | TGCGCCAGCAGCCAAGTCCCCAGCGGGGATTACAATGAGCAGTTCTTC
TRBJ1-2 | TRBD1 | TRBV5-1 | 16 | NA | CASSRDGTGGTYGYTF | TGCGCCAGCAGTCGCGACGGGACAGGGGGCACCTATGGCTACACCTTC
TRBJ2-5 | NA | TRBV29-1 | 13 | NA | CSVTDVNQETQYF | TGCAGCGTGACGGACGTAAACCAAGAGACCCAGTACTTC
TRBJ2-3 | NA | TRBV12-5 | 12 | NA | CASGPDTDTQYF | TGTGCTAGTGGTCCAGACACAGATACGCAGTATTTT
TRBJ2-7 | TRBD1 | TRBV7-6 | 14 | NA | CASSLGGQWDEQYF | TGTGCCAGCAGCTTAGGGGGACAGTGGGACGAGCAGTACTTC
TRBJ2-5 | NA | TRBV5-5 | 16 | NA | CASSPSDGLSGETQYF | TGTGCCAGCAGCCCTTCCGACGGCCTCTCGGGAGAGACCCAGTACTTC
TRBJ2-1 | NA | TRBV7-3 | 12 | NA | CASSQSTNEQFF | TGTGCCAGCAGCCAGAGTACCAATGAGCAGTTCTTC
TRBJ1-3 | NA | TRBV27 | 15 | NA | CASSLDRNSGNTIYF | TGTGCCAGCAGTTTGGACAGAAACTCTGGAAACACCATATATTTT
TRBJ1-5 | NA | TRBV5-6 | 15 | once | CASSLAAGGSQPQHF | TGTGCCAGCAGCTTGGCCGCGGGAGGCAGTCAGCCCCAGCATTTT
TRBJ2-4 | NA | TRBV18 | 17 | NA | CASSPLQNTLAKNIQYF | TGTGCCAGCTCACCACTACAAAACACACTAGCCAAAAACATTCAGTACTTC
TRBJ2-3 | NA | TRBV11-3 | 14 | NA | CASSSDRSTDTQYF | TGTGCCAGCAGCTCAGACAGGAGCACAGATACGCAGTATTTT
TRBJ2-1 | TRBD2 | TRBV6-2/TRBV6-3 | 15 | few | CASSSLASSYNEQFF | TGTGCCAGCAGTTCACTAGCGTCCTCCTACAATGAGCAGTTCTTC
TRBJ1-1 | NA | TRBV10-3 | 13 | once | CAIMDGLNTEAFF | TGTGCCATCATGGACGGACTGAACACTGAAGCTTTCTTT
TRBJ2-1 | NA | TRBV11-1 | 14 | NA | CASSDGGGSHEQFF | TGTGCCAGCAGCGACGGGGGCGGGAGCCATGAGCAGTTCTTC
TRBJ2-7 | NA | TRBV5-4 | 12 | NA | CASSLGSPNKYF | TGTGCCAGCAGCTTGGGTTCGCCGAACAAGTACTTC
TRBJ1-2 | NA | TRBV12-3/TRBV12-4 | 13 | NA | CASSRETLYGYTF | TGTGCCAGCAGTCGGGAAACCTTATATGGCTACACCTTC
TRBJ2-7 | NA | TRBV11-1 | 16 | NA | CASSPTGTLGTYEQYF | TGTGCCAGCAGTCCGACCGGGACCTTGGGAACCTACGAGCAGTACTTC
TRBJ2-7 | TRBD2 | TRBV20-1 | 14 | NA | CSARDSGRVHEQYF | TGCAGTGCTAGAGATAGCGGGAGGGTCCACGAGCAGTACTTC
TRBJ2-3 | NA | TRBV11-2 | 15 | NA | CASSPQDTEPDTQYF | TGTGCCAGCAGCCCCCAAGATACTGAGCCAGATACGCAGTATTTT
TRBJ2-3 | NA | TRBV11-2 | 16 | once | CASSLDRRLGGYTQYF | TGTGCCAGCAGCTTAGATCGGAGACTCGGAGGATATACGCAGTATTTT
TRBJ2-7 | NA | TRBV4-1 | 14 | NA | CASSQGASSYEQYF | TGCGCCAGCAGCCAGGGGGCGAGCTCCTACGAGCAGTACTTC
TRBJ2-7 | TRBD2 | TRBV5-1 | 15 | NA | CASSLDGEGRYEQYF | TGCGCCAGCAGCTTGGACGGGGAGGGTCGCTACGAGCAGTACTTC
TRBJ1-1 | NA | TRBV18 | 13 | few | CASSNTDNTEAFF | TGTGCCAGCTCAAATACCGATAACACTGAAGCTTTCTTT
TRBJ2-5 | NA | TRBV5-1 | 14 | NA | CASSPGGPQETQYF | TGCGCCAGCAGCCCTGGAGGTCCCCAAGAGACCCAGTACTTC
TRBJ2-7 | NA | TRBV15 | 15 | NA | CATSRGGQGGYEQYF | TGTGCCACCAGCAGAGGAGGGCAGGGCGGCTACGAGCAGTACTTC
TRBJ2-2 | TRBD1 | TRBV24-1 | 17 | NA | CATSDITGGAGTGELFF | TGTGCCACCAGTGACATAACAGGGGGCGCCGGCACCGGGGAGCTGTTTTTT
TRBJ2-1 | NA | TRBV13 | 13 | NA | CASTQPSSDEQFF | TGTGCCAGTACTCAACCGAGTAGCGATGAGCAGTTCTTC
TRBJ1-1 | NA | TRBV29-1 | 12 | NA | CSATGHPIEAFF | TGCAGCGCAACGGGACATCCTATCGAAGCTTTCTTT
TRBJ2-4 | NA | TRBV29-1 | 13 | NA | CSVATGSKNIQYF | TGCAGCGTTGCTACAGGGTCCAAAAACATTCAGTACTTC
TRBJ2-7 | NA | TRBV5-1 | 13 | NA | CASSLDRAYEQYF | TGCGCCAGCAGCTTGGACAGGGCCTACGAGCAGTACTTC
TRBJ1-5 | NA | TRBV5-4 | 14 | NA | CASSLAVAVQPQHF | TGTGCCAGCAGCTTGGCCGTCGCAGTGCAGCCCCAGCATTTT
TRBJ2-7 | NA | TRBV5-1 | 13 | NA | CASSLAGVLEQYF | TGCGCCAGCAGCTTGGCAGGGGTCTTGGAGCAGTACTTC
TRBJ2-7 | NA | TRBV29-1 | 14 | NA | CSAHEDSAGSEQYF | TGCAGCGCCCACGAGGACTCGGCGGGTTCCGAGCAGTACTTC
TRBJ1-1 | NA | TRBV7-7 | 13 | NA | CASSPAMNTEAFF | TGTGCTAGCAGCCCAGCAATGAACACTGAAGCTTTCTTT
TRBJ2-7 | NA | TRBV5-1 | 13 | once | CASSLLSIDEQYF | TGCGCCAGCAGCTTACTATCTATCGACGAGCAGTACTTC
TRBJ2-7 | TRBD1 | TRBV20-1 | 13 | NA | CSAYRDRSYEQYF | TGCAGTGCATACCGGGACAGGTCCTACGAGCAGTACTTC
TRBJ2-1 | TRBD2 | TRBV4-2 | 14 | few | CASSLERGDNEQFF | TGTGCCAGCAGCCTGGAGCGGGGAGACAATGAGCAGTTCTTC
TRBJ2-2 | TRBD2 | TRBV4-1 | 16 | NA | CASSQVPSGTTGELFF | TGCGCCAGCAGCCAAGTCCCTAGCGGGACCACCGGGGAGCTGTTTTTT
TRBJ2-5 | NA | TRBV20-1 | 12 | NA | CSASLAMQTQYF | TGCAGTGCGAGTTTAGCGATGCAGACCCAGTACTTC
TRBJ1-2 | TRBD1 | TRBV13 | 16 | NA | CAIPGGGPATSYGYTF | TGTGCCATCCCAGGGGGAGGGCCAGCAACGTCCTATGGCTACACCTTC
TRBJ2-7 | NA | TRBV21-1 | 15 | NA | CASLTRITISYEQYF | TGTGCCAGCCTTACTCGGATAACTATCTCCTACGAGCAGTACTTC
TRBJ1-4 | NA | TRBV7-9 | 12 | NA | CASSPLGEKLFF | TGTGCCAGCAGTCCTTTGGGTGAAAAACTGTTTTTT
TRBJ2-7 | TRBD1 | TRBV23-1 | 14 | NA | CASTPTGVFYEQYF | TGCGCCAGCACCCCGACAGGGGTGTTCTACGAGCAGTACTTC
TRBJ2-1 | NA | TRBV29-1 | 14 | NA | CSVEGYRVSNEQFF | TGCAGCGTTGAAGGATATCGGGTTTCCAATGAGCAGTTCTTC